A single sample is the source of the 20 T cell receptor beta chains below, sequenced in a study of CD8+ T cells in alopecia areata. Reverse transcribed after extraction, RNA yielded cDNA as the sequencing template. Measured with immunoSEQ multiplex PCR; TCRdb has only the in-frame clones, and not every one. This table holds hundreds of thousands of clones, roughly two thirds found once. The sequenced sample was CD4+ T cells sorted from blood, obtained at week 0. These receptors all come from a human donor with alopecia areata.

The chain is built from TRBV27 and TRBJ1-6; a weak D match, TRBD1 (6 bases). CDR3 length: 18 amino acids. V shed 6 bases and J shed 0 bases, with 18 bases lying between them. Germline lookup yields CDR1 MNHEY and CDR2 SMNVEV (reference sequence). CDR3 nucleotide sequence: TGTGCCAGCAGACCTATAGGGACACCTAGCTCCTATAATTCACCCCTCCACTTT. As protein: CASRPIGTPSSYNSPLHF.

The chain uses TRBV29-1 and TRBJ1-1, with D tentatively TRBD1 (6 bases). V was shortened by 6 bases and J by 5 bases, with 16 bases between the two germline ends. This CDR3 comprises 13 residues. CDR1 and CDR2 from the germline V gene are SQVTM and ANQGSEA. CDR3 DNA: TGCAGCGTCCACAGGGTGGTAGGGACTGAAGCTTTCTTT. Protein sequence: CSVHRVVGTEAFF.

The V call is TRBV30, the J call TRBJ2-7, with D unclear. The CDR3 loop spans 13 amino acids. Trimming removed 0 bases at V and 0 bases at J, with 6 bases between. Germline CDR1 is GTSNPN and CDR2 is SVGIG (reference sequence). CDR3 sequence (DNA): TGTGCCTGGAGTGTGTACAACTCCTACGAGCAGTACTTC. This sequence encodes CAWSVYNSYEQYF.

This chain joins TRBV7-8 and TRBJ2-1; 9 positions agree with TRBD2. Germline lookup yields CDR1 SGHVS and CDR2 FQNEAQ. The V segment lost 5 bases and the J segment 9 bases; nucleotides outside the gene matches: 8. The CDR3 totals 14 residues. The CDR3 reads CASSRLILAGEQFF. In DNA form, the CDR3 reads TGTGCCAGCAGCCGCCTAATACTAGCGGGTGAGCAGTTCTTC.

In DNA, the CDR3 is TGTGCCGGGGGTCGTTTAGGAATTAACACTGAAGCTTTCTTT. Amino acid sequence: CAGGRLGINTEAFF. The rearrangement links TRBV30 to TRBJ1-1; D possibly corresponds to TRBD1 (5 bases). The germline V and J ends were trimmed by 8 bases and 2 bases, with 18 bases remaining between them. The CDR3 runs 14 residues. In germline, CDR1 is GTSNPN, CDR2 SVGIG (reference sequence). Filled out from reference TRBV30 and TRBJ1-1, the complete variable domain reads SQTIHQWPATLVQPVGSPLSLECTVEGTSNPNLYWYRQAAGRGLQLLFYSVGIGQISSEVPQNLSASRPQDRQFILSSKKLLLSDSGFYLCAGGRLGINTEAFFGQGTRLTVV.

A remark on this clone: The germline gene is not matched at one end of the junction; a read error may be the cause. The chain links TRBV30 to TRBJ1-1; D gene ambiguous. The CDR3 extends over 11 amino acids. The germline gives CDR1 GTSNPN, CDR2 SVGIG (reference sequence). The CDR3 is CAWSSNSEAFF. The CDR3, as DNA: TGTGCCTGGAGTAGTAACAGTGAAGCTTTCTTT. Combining the CDR3 with reference TRBV30 and TRBJ1-1 gives the whole variable domain SQTIHQWPATLVQPVGSPLSLECTVEGTSNPNLYWYRQAAGRGLQLLFYSVGIGQISSEVPQNLSASRPQDRQFILSSKKLLLSDSGFYLCAWSSNSEAFFGQGTRLTVV.

The chain links TRBV29-1 to TRBJ1-1; maybe TRBD1 (6 bases). The CDR3 length is 16 residues. V was shortened by 6 bases and J by 1 base, with 21 bases between the two germline ends. CDR1 and CDR2 (germline): SQVTM, ANQGSEA. The CDR3 here is CSVTPGGPGRNTEAFF. CDR3 bases: TGCAGCGTCACCCCCGGGGGCCCGGGAAGGAACACTGAAGCTTTCTTT.

This clone was found a few times. The gene calls are TRBV19 and TRBJ2-2; 13 positions match TRBD2. The germline gives CDR1 LNHDA, CDR2 SQIVND (reference sequence). The length of the CDR3 is 16 residues. The V segment lost 6 bases and the J segment 5 bases; nucleotides outside the gene matches: 6. The CDR3 is CASRTGTSGETGELFF. The CDR3 DNA reads as TGTGCCAGTAGGACCGGGACTAGCGGGGAAACCGGGGAGCTGTTTTTT.

This clone was recorded once. The chain has TRBV6-1 and TRBJ1-2, with D perhaps TRBD1 (5 bases). CDR1 MNHNS and CDR2 SASEGT come from the germline V gene. The length of the CDR3 is 14 residues. Trimming shortened V by 1 base and J by 4 bases, and 10 bases separated the two germline ends. Here the CDR3 DNA reads TGTGCCAGCAGTGAAGTTCGGGGCAGCTATGGCTACACCTTC. Translation gives CASSEVRGSYGYTF.

This clone has only a few counts. The chain recombines TRBV30 with TRBJ2-4; D remains ambiguous. CDR3 length: 15 amino acids. The V end was cut by 0 bases, the J end by 0 bases, with 9 bases between. Germline V gene data show CDR1 as GTSNPN and CDR2 as SVGIG (reference sequence). The CDR3 DNA is TGTGCCTGGAGTGTAGGGAAGGTAGCCAAAAACATTCAGTACTTC. Protein: CAWSVGKVAKNIQYF.

The rearrangement links TRBV7-9 to TRBJ2-5; weak D call: TRBD1 (6 bases). The CDR3 sequence is 15 residues long. The germline V and J ends were trimmed by 1 base and 5 bases, with 14 bases remaining between them. Germline V gives CDR1 SEHNR, CDR2 FQNEAQ (reference sequence). As DNA, the CDR3 is TGTGCCAGCAGCTTAGAGGGACACCCCCCGGAGACCCAGTACTTC. Translating gives CASSLEGHPPETQYF.

The chain is built from TRBV6-5 and TRBJ1-1; TRBD1 might be the D (5 bases). V dropped 2 bases and J dropped 0 bases, with 10 bases sitting between them. The CDR3 loop spans 15 amino acids. Germline V gene lookup returns CDR1 MNHEY and CDR2 SVGAGI. CDR3 bases: TGTGCCAGCAGTTACGGCGGGACCCTGAACACTGAAGCTTTCTTT. This gives the protein CASSYGGTLNTEAFF.

The genes are TRBV18 and TRBJ2-7; tentative D call: TRBD1 (5 bases). Germline V CDR1 and CDR2: KGHSH, LQKENI. CDR3 size: 14 residues. V dropped 3 bases and J dropped 2 bases, with 11 bases sitting between them. The CDR3 is CASSPSRATYEQYF. DNA for the CDR3: TGTGCCAGCTCACCGTCCAGGGCAACCTACGAGCAGTACTTC.

J is TRBJ1-1 and V is TRBV19; D remains ambiguous. This CDR3 is 15 amino acids long. Germline CDR1 LNHDA, CDR2 SQIVND (reference sequence). V was clipped by 7 bases and J by 1 base, with 16 bases between them. The CDR3 loop reads CASTPWQAQNTEAFF. The CDR3 coding sequence is TGTGCCAGTACCCCGTGGCAGGCCCAGAACACTGAAGCTTTCTTT.

The chain uses TRBV5-1 and TRBJ2-5, with unresolved D. The CDR3 length is 12 residues. Germline-derived CDR1 and CDR2 are SGHRS and YFSETQ. The V end lost 4 bases, the J end lost 2 bases, and 6 bases lay between the germline ends. DNA for the CDR3: TGCGCCAGCAGCGACTCTCAAGAGACCCAGTACTTC. Translated: CASSDSQETQYF.

The rearrangement uses TRBV23-1 and TRBJ1-4; D gene uncertain. TRBV23-1 is annotated as an ORF whose role is uncertain. This CDR3 region has 18 residues. Trimming took 7 bases from V and 2 from J, leaving 23 bases between them. The CDR3 bases are TGCGCCAGCACCAAACGAAGGACGCGGGTCTGGACTAATGAAAAACTGTTTTTT. Amino acid sequence: CASTKRRTRVWTNEKLFF.

For the CDR3, the DNA is TGTGCCAGCAGCTTAGGTTCCCAGGGCGTTCGGGAGACCCAGTACTTC. Its translation is CASSLGSQGVRETQYF. V usage is TRBV11-2 and J usage is TRBJ2-5, with D perhaps matching TRBD1 (5 bases). V lost 1 base, J lost 5 bases, and 17 bases lay in between. The germline gives CDR1 SGHAT, CDR2 FQNNGV. CDR3 length: 16 residues.

Turning to this clone: The DNA is omitted, as the CDR3 cannot be located on it reliably, and the CDR3 follows TCRdb's listing. CDR3 region: CAWSVGAGADF. The gene calls are TRBV30 and TRBJ2-7; no DNA check was done on the table's D call, TRBD1. The CDR3 is 11 amino acids in total, end residues counted. Per germline, CDR1 GTSNPN and CDR2 SVGIG (reference sequence).

The rearrangement joins TRBV27 to TRBJ1-5; the D is unclear. The CDR3 runs to 14 residues. The germline V gene encodes CDR1 MNHEY and CDR2 SMNVEV (reference sequence). The V gene lost 6 bases and the J gene lost 5 bases, with 14 bases spanning the gap. DNA of the CDR3: TGTGCCAGCAGCCCCGGGAGTGGGGATCAGCCCCAGCATTTT. It codes for CASSPGSGDQPQHF.

The CDR3 DNA is TGTGCCAGCAGCTTGGCCGCGGGGGGGCTGAGCTCCTACAATGAGCAGTTCTTC. Its protein is CASSLAAGGLSSYNEQFF. The chain combines TRBV5-4 with TRBJ2-1; TRBD2 aligns across 9 bases. The CDR3 length is 18 residues. V dropped 0 bases and J dropped 0; count of bases not matched to a gene: 7. CDR1 and CDR2 (germline): SGHNT, YYREEE (reference sequence).